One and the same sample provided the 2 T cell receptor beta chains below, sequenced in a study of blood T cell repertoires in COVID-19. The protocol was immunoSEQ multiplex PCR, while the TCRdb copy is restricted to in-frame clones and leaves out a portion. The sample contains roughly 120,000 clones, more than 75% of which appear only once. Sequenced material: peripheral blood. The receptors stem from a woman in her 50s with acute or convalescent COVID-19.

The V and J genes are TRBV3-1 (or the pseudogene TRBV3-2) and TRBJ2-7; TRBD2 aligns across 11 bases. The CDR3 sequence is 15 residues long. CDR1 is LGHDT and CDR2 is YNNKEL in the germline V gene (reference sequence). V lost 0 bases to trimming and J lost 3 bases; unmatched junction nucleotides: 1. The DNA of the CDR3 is TGTGCCAGCAGCCAAGATCTAGCGGGAGGCTACGAGCAGTACTTC. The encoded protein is CASSQDLAGGYEQYF.

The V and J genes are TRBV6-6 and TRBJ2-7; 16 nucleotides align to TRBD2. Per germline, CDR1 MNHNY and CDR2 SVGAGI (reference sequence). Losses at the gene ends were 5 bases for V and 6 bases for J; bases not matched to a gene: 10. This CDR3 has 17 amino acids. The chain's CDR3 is CASSQPGLAGGPGEQYF. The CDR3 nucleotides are TGTGCCAGCAGTCAACCGGGACTAGCGGGAGGGCCGGGCGAGCAGTACTTC.